The clone carrying this TCR beta chain was picked up one time. Its antigen is unidentified. The sample is drawn from a study of vaccination and CD4 T cells after COVID-19. Study context: Nasal swab PCR detected SARS-CoV-2 in convalescent patients, who comprised under ten mild cases and one severe case. The study collected post-vaccine samples a median 72 days after dose two, with a range of 14 to 241.

CDR1 is MNHEY and CDR2 is SMNVEV in the germline V gene (reference sequence). The ends were cut back, 8 bases at V and 1 base at J, with 12 bases in the middle. This CDR3 is built from 13 residues. Treatment meaning: approximately 9-day PBMC culture with coronavirus spike peptide pools or control peptides (ViraFEST assay). Before TCRs were sequenced, ViraFEST expanded antigen-specific T cells with peptide pools. Oncomine TCR Beta short-read sequencing was applied to DNA from cultured CD4+ T cells. Cultures of CD4+ T cells served as the source for extracting genomic DNA. Each CDR3 protein is one row after TCRdb ran MiXCR on the PCR reads. This sample carries roughly 10,000 distinct CDR3 sequences, around 58% of them seen once, and the ten largest clones take 15% to 20%.

The sample comprised CD4+ T cells from blood, cultured in vitro. The receptor was isolated from a human donor who had recovered from COVID-19. The gene calls are TRBV27 and TRBJ2-7; possibly TRBD1 for D (5 bases). The CDR3 DNA is TGTGCCAGCCGAAATCAGGGATCCTACGAGCAGTACTTC. Its translation is CASRNQGSYEQYF.